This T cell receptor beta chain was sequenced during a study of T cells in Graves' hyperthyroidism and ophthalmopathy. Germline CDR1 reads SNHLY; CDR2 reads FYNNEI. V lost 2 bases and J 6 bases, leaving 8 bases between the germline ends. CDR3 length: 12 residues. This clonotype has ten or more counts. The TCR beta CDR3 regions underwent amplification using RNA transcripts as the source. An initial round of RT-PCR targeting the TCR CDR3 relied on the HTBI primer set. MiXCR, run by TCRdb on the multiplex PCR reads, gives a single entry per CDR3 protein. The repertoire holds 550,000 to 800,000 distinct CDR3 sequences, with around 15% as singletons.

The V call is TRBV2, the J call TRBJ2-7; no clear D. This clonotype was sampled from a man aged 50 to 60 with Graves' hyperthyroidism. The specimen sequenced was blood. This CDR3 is CASSEPAPEQYF. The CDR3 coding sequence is TGTGCCAGCAGTGAACCTGCCCCCGAGCAGTACTTC. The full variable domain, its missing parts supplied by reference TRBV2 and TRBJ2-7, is EPEVTQTPSHQVTQMGQEVILRCVPISNHLYFYWYRQILGQKVEFLVSFYNNEISEKSEIFDDQFSVERPDGSNFTLKIRSTKLEDSAMYFCASSEPAPEQYFGPGTRLTVT.